Listed below are T cell receptor beta chains from one sample, sequenced in a study of blood T cell repertoires in COVID-19. Measured with immunoSEQ multiplex PCR; TCRdb has only the in-frame clones, and not every one. The sample records about 30,000 clones, approximately 85% being singletons. Sample: peripheral blood. These receptor sequences come from a man in his fifties or sixties with active COVID-19. The CDR3 runs from the conserved cysteine through the conserved F or W. D genes are given only for firm matches. Where a row states a size, it is once, few, many or the class of an expanded clone; other rows omit it.

TRBV14,TRBD2,TRBJ2-1,once,CASSQMALAGVGEQFF,TGTGCCAGCAGCCAGATGGCTTTAGCGGGAGTGGGTGAGCAGTTCTTC
TRBV9,.,TRBJ2-1,.,CASSPTGVNNEQFF,TGTGCCAGCAGCCCAACCGGGGTAAACAATGAGCAGTTCTTC
TRBV25-1,.,TRBJ2-3,.,CASSAAGSSTDTQYF,TGTGCCAGCAGTGCGGCGGGCTCTAGCACAGATACGCAGTATTTT
TRBV5-1,TRBD2,TRBJ2-3,.,CASSRLGLAGGLSADTQYF,TGCGCCAGCAGCCGTTTAGGCCTAGCGGGAGGCCTAAGCGCAGATACGCAGTATTTT
TRBV5-1,.,TRBJ2-1,.,CASSLDFHNEQFF,TGCGCCAGCAGCTTGGACTTCCACAATGAGCAGTTCTTC
TRBV7-8,.,TRBJ2-7,.,CASSLGLRGSGEQYF,TGTGCCAGCAGCTTAGGGCTCAGGGGATCGGGGGAGCAGTACTTC
TRBV15,TRBD2,TRBJ2-7,.,CATSRIRGTRSLEQYF,TGTGCCACCAGCAGAATCCGCGGGACTAGGAGCCTCGAGCAGTACTTC
TRBV5-1,TRBD2,TRBJ2-3,.,CASSLELAASTDTQYF,TGCGCCAGCAGCTTGGAACTAGCGGCTAGCACAGATACGCAGTATTTT
TRBV6-6,.,TRBJ1-2,.,CASRTGTRDYGYTF,TGTGCCAGCAGAACCGGGACTCGGGACTATGGCTACACCTTC
TRBV7-9,TRBD2,TRBJ2-1,.,CASSVSGLAGGNEQFF,TGTGCCAGCAGCGTATCTGGACTAGCGGGAGGAAATGAGCAGTTCTTC
TRBV5-1,.,TRBJ2-7,few,CASSPDFRSYEQYF,TGCGCCAGCAGCCCGGACTTCAGGTCCTACGAGCAGTACTTC
TRBV5-1,TRBD2,TRBJ2-1,once,CASSSGTSGRTGEQFF,TGCGCCAGCAGCTCAGGGACTAGCGGGAGGACTGGTGAGCAGTTCTTC
TRBV11-1,.,TRBJ2-1,once,CASSPLAYPYNEQFF,TGTGCCAGCAGCCCACTAGCTTATCCCTACAATGAGCAGTTCTTC
TRBV3-1/TRBV3-2,TRBD2,TRBJ2-1,.,CASSPGLAAYNEQFF,TGTGCCAGCAGCCCGGGACTAGCGGCCTACAATGAGCAGTTCTTC
TRBV3-1/TRBV3-2,TRBD2,TRBJ2-1,.,CASSQVTSPINEQFF,TGTGCCAGCAGCCAAGTGACTAGCCCCATCAATGAGCAGTTCTTC
TRBV6-1,TRBD1,TRBJ2-5,.,CASSDLGQGRSIQYF,TGTGCCAGCAGTGATTTAGGACAGGGGCGTTCTATCCAGTACTTC
TRBV19,.,TRBJ1-1,.,CASSIRGNTEAFF,TGTGCCAGTAGTATCAGGGGGAACACTGAAGCTTTCTTT
TRBV29-1,.,TRBJ2-1,.,CSVARGSEQFF,TGCAGCGTAGCCAGGGGAAGCGAGCAGTTCTTC
TRBV7-2,.,TRBJ1-1,.,CASSLVRGNTEAFF,TGTGCCAGCAGCTTAGTTCGCGGGAACACTGAAGCTTTCTTT
TRBV6-1,.,TRBJ1-5,.,CASSEIGGNQPQHF,TGTGCCAGCAGTGAAATCGGGGGGAATCAGCCCCAGCATTTT
TRBV6-5,TRBD1,TRBJ1-3,.,CASSSGTVNTIYF,TGTGCCAGCAGTTCCGGGACAGTAAACACCATATATTTT
TRBV4-2,.,TRBJ2-1,.,CASSQEEVVDEQFF,TGTGCCAGCAGCCAAGAAGAGGTCGTGGATGAGCAGTTCTTC
TRBV19,.,TRBJ2-3,.,CASEASYRETDTQYF,TGTGCCAGCGAAGCTAGCTACAGGGAAACAGATACGCAGTATTTT
TRBV27,TRBD1,TRBJ1-6,few,CASSVGQGIPPLHF,TGTGCCAGCAGTGTTGGACAGGGGATTCCACCCCTCCACTTT
TRBV6-5,TRBD2,TRBJ2-2,.,CASSFLAGVTGELFF,TGTGCCAGCAGTTTTCTAGCGGGGGTCACCGGGGAGCTGTTTTTT
TRBV6-4,TRBD2,TRBJ2-3,.,CASSDRGLGDTQYF,TGTGCCAGCAGTGACAGGGGACTAGGCGATACGCAGTATTTT
TRBV5-1,TRBD2,TRBJ2-3,.,CASRAGADLTTYTQYF,TGCGCCAGCCGAGCGGGGGCCGATCTTACCACATATACGCAGTATTTT
TRBV5-1,TRBD2,TRBJ2-3,.,CASSHSGISTDTQYF,TGCGCCAGCAGCCACAGCGGGATTAGCACAGATACGCAGTATTTT
TRBV6-6,TRBD1,TRBJ1-2,.,CASSFRGEYGYTF,TGTGCCAGCAGTTTCAGGGGGGAATATGGCTACACCTTC
TRBV28,TRBD1,TRBJ2-7,.,CASSLYGTGTYEQYF,TGTGCCAGCAGTTTATACGGGACAGGGACCTACGAGCAGTACTTC
TRBV11-2,TRBD1,TRBJ2-5,.,CASSGTGRETQYF,TGTGCCAGCAGCGGGACAGGCCGGGAGACCCAGTACTTC
TRBV28,.,TRBJ2-6,.,CASSLPRFGANVLTF,TGTGCCAGCAGCCTACCTAGATTTGGGGCCAACGTCCTGACTTTC
TRBV28,TRBD1,TRBJ1-1,once,CASSLGQGTGTEAFF,TGTGCCAGCAGTTTGGGACAGGGGACTGGCACTGAAGCTTTCTTT
TRBV7-9,TRBD1,TRBJ1-3,.,CASSLAGTDHSGNTIYF,TGTGCCAGCAGCTTAGCAGGGACAGACCACTCTGGAAACACCATATATTTT
TRBV5-1,.,TRBJ1-3,.,CASSPGGTGNTIYF,TGCGCCAGCAGCCCCGGTGGGACAGGAAACACCATATATTTT
TRBV5-1,.,TRBJ2-2,.,CASSLAFSGYTGELFF,TGCGCCAGCAGCTTGGCCTTTAGCGGATACACCGGGGAGCTGTTTTTT
TRBV28,TRBD1,TRBJ2-1,.,CASSTDLDRSHSYNEQFF,TGTGCCAGCAGTACTGACTTGGACAGGAGCCACTCCTACAATGAGCAGTTCTTC
TRBV24-1,.,TRBJ1-1,.,CATSDFSYTEAFF,TGTGCCACCAGTGATTTTAGTTACACTGAAGCTTTCTTT
TRBV11-2,TRBD2,TRBJ2-7,.,CASVERGLYEQYF,TGTGCCAGCGTCGAGCGGGGCCTCTACGAGCAGTACTTC
TRBV6-6,.,TRBJ1-1,.,CASTHTETRTEAFF,TGTGCCAGCACCCACACAGAAACCCGGACTGAAGCTTTCTTT
TRBV19,TRBD2,TRBJ2-1,.,CASGTTGDTYNEQFF,TGTGCCAGCGGGACTACAGGCGACACATACAATGAGCAGTTCTTC